Each of the 27 T cell receptor beta chains below was sequenced from the same sample in a study of cytomegalovirus exposure and HLA in healthy donors. The repertoire was sequenced with immunoSEQ multiplex PCR; TCRdb's copy has only in-frame clones and lacks some. The sample carries about 240,000 clones, 75% to 90% recorded once. The sample taken for sequencing was PBMCs. The receptors were gathered from a young woman in good health and CMV-seropositive.

The rearrangement joins TRBV6-4 to TRBJ2-1, with a weak D call TRBD2 (5 bases). CDR3 length: 13 amino acids. The ends were cut back, 5 bases at V and 3 bases at J, with 8 bases in the middle. The germline V gene encodes CDR1 MRHNA and CDR2 SNTAGT. The CDR3 DNA is TGTGCCAGCAGTCCAACTAGCTACAATGAGCAGTTCTTC. It translates to CASSPTSYNEQFF.

This clone was seen just once. The rearrangement uses TRBV9 and TRBJ2-7; TRBD1 matches 12 bases. The V segment lost 0 bases and the J segment 5 bases; nucleotides outside the gene matches: 3. CDR3 length: 15 residues. Germline V gene data show CDR1 as SGDLS and CDR2 as YYNGEE. CDR3 coding DNA: TGTGCCAGCAGCGTAGAGGGGACAGGGGGCAACGAGCAGTACTTC. This codes for CASSVEGTGGNEQYF.

The gene calls are TRBV28 and TRBJ1-2; the D gene is possibly TRBD1 (6 bases). The CDR3 covers 13 residues. The ends were cut back, 9 bases at V and 12 bases at J, with 23 bases in the middle. Germline V gives CDR1 MDHEN, CDR2 SYDVKM. The CDR3 DNA reads TGTGCCAGTACCGGGACACCCCTTACGACCCACACCTTC. It translates to CASTGTPLTTHTF.

This chain uses TRBV7-2 with TRBJ2-7; tentative D call: TRBD2 (6 bases). This CDR3 spans 13 amino acids. V dropped 8 bases and J dropped 2 bases, with 13 bases sitting between them. Germline V gives CDR1 SGHTA, CDR2 FQGNSA. The CDR3 coding sequence is TGTGCCAGCCGCGGCGGGGATCCCTACGAGCAGTACTTC. This encodes CASRGGDPYEQYF.

This clone was counted once. This sequence joins TRBV23-1 and TRBJ1-2, with D perhaps TRBD1 (5 bases). TRBV23-1 is annotated as an ORF whose role is uncertain. The length of the CDR3 is 15 residues. Trimming removed 4 bases from V and 3 bases from J, with 15 bases in between. The chain's CDR3 is CASSLIVGTHYGYTF. The CDR3 nucleotides read TGCGCCAGCAGTCTAATCGTAGGGACTCACTATGGCTACACCTTC.

The CDR3, as DNA: TGCGCCAGCAGCCAAGCCCCGGTGCGGGAGGATTCCTACGAGCAGTACTTC. Amino acids: CASSQAPVREDSYEQYF. The chain recombines TRBV4-1 with TRBJ2-7, with 8 bases lining up with TRBD2. V was clipped by 1 base and J by 1 base; unmatched bases: 9. The CDR3 has 17 amino acids. Germline values: CDR1 MGHRA, CDR2 YSYEKL.

The rearrangement joins TRBV5-1 to TRBJ2-2, with 7 bases that match TRBD1. V was pared by 4 bases and J by 2 bases, with 5 bases of the junction left unmatched. Germline V lookup: CDR1 SGHRS, CDR2 YFSETQ. The CDR3 spans 15 residues. CDR3 sequence reads: CASSLRDSNTGELFF. CDR3 DNA: TGCGCCAGCAGCCTCCGGGACAGCAACACCGGGGAGCTGTTTTTT.

This chain links TRBV9 with TRBJ2-7; 11 bases agree with TRBD2. The trim removed 4 bases at V and 1 base at J, leaving 4 bases unmatched. The CDR3 runs to 15 residues. The germline CDR1 and CDR2 sequences are SGDLS and YYNGEE. The CDR3 DNA is TGTGCCAGCAGCTCCGGGACTAGCGGATCCTACGAGCAGTACTTC. Protein product: CASSSGTSGSYEQYF.

The chain has TRBV27 and TRBJ2-5; tentative D call: TRBD2 (6 bases). The end of the DNA aligns better with TRBJ2-7, so the J call may be wrong. This CDR3 contains 13 residues. Germline V gene sequence: CDR1 MNHEY, CDR2 SMNVEV (reference sequence). The DNA of the CDR3 is TGTGCCAGCAGCCCGGGAGTCTACTACGAGCAGTACTTC. It specifies CASSPGVYYEQYF.

This clone was found many times. The same CDR3 also results from other DNA sequences found in this sample. J is TRBJ2-7 and V is TRBV5-1, with D hard to call. Between the trimmed V and J ends, which lost 0 bases and 2 bases, there was a span of 6 bases. Per the germline V gene, CDR1 is SGHRS and CDR2 is YFSETQ. The CDR3 loop spans 13 amino acids. The CDR3 DNA is TGCGCCAGCAGCTTGGACGGAGCCTACGAGCAGTACTTC. It encodes CASSLDGAYEQYF.

This sequence joins TRBV15 and TRBJ2-7; 7 nucleotides line up with TRBD2. The germline V gene encodes CDR1 LNHNV and CDR2 YYDKDF (reference sequence). The CDR3 length is 13 residues. The J segment lost 4 bases and the V segment lost 5 bases, leaving 5 bases of the junction unmatched. The CDR3 nucleotides are TGTGCCACCAGCGTCGCTAGCGGTTACGAGCAGTACTTC. Amino acids: CATSVASGYEQYF.

In DNA form, the CDR3 reads TGTGCCAGCAGCTTACAGGGTCCCGTCTACGAGCAGTACTTC. Amino acids: CASSLQGPVYEQYF. V gene TRBV28 combines with J gene TRBJ2-7; possible D gene TRBD1, 6 bases. V was shortened by 6 bases and J by 3 bases, with 15 bases between the two germline ends. Germline CDR1 reads MDHEN; CDR2 reads SYDVKM. There are 14 residues in the CDR3.

The chain employs TRBV7-8 and TRBJ1-3, with a weak D call TRBD1 (5 bases). Between the trimmed V and J ends, which lost 1 base and 2 bases, there was a span of 12 bases. Germline values: CDR1 SGHVS, CDR2 FQNEAQ. The CDR3 sequence is 16 residues long. The CDR3 spells CASSLEGWGTGNTIYF. The CDR3 DNA reads as TGTGCCAGCAGCTTAGAAGGTTGGGGCACTGGAAACACCATATATTTT.

The V and J genes are TRBV27 and TRBJ2-7; 8 nucleotides align to TRBD2. CDR3 length equals 18 residues. Germline V gene data show CDR1 as MNHEY and CDR2 as SMNVEV (reference sequence). The trim removed 5 bases at V and 0 bases at J, leaving 15 bases unmatched. The CDR3 spells CASSRLIASGLSSYEQYF. The CDR3, as DNA: TGTGCCAGCAGTCGACTGATCGCTAGCGGGCTGAGCTCCTACGAGCAGTACTTC.

This rearrangement joins TRBV27 to TRBJ1-1; D not resolved. The CDR3 runs 13 residues. Germline V lookup: CDR1 MNHEY, CDR2 SMNVEV (reference sequence). V shed 6 bases and J shed 1 base, with 9 bases lying between them. The CDR3 loop is CASRWGENTEAFF. CDR3 DNA: TGTGCCAGCAGATGGGGAGAGAACACTGAAGCTTTCTTT.

The chain links TRBV2 to TRBJ2-5; the match to TRBD2 covers 10 bases. V shed 2 bases, J shed 4 bases, and the junction held 10 bases outside the gene matches. Germline CDR1 and CDR2: SNHLY and FYNNEI. This CDR3 is 17 amino acids long. The CDR3 nucleotides are TGTGCCAGCAGTGAATGGTCCCTTATAGCGGGAGGAGAGACCCAGTACTTC. Residues: CASSEWSLIAGGETQYF.

The chain employs TRBV5-5 and TRBJ2-7; D is uncertain. V lost 3 bases and J lost 4, with 14 bases in between. The CDR3 contains 14 residues. Germline CDR1 is SGHKS and CDR2 is YYEKEE (reference sequence). The CDR3 DNA reads as TGTGCCAGCAGCTCGCGTGGTATGTTTTACGAGCAGTACTTC. It codes for CASSSRGMFYEQYF.

The CDR3 bases are TGTGCCAGCGCCTCTAGCGGGAGGGACGGTGAGCAGTTCTTC. Translation: CASASSGRDGEQFF. The V call is TRBV6-1, the J call TRBJ2-1; 12 bases match TRBD2. This CDR3 is built from 14 residues. Germline trimming cut 8 bases from V and 9 bases from J; bases unmatched to any gene: 8. Per germline, CDR1 MNHNS and CDR2 SASEGT.

The gene calls are TRBV25-1 and TRBJ2-2; a possible D gene is TRBD1 (6 bases). The CDR3 length is 18 residues. In germline, CDR1 is MGHDK, CDR2 SYGVNS. V lost 3 bases to trimming and J lost 6 bases, with 23 bases between them. DNA of the CDR3: TGTGCCAGCAGTGATCTCAAAACAGGGACCTATTTTCCCGGGGAGCTGTTTTTT. Residues: CASSDLKTGTYFPGELFF.

V gene TRBV5-1 combines with J gene TRBJ2-7, with D possibly TRBD2 on 5 matching bases. Per the germline V gene, CDR1 is SGHRS and CDR2 is YFSETQ. Trimming took off 2 bases at V and 6 bases at J, with 15 bases between the two ends. CDR3 length: 14 amino acids. CDR3 residues: CASSFEAGITEQYF. CDR3 bases: TGCGCCAGCAGCTTTGAGGCCGGGATTACCGAGCAGTACTTC. The complete variable domain, with remaining parts taken from reference TRBV5-1 and TRBJ2-7, reads KAGVTQTPRYLIKTRGQQVTLSCSPISGHRSVSWYQQTPGQGLQFLFEYFSETQRNKGNFPGRFSGRQFSNSRSEMNVSTLELGDSALYLCASSFEAGITEQYFGPGTRLTVT.

The genes are TRBV5-1 and TRBJ2-1, with TRBD2 matching 11 bases. The CDR3 has 15 amino acids. Per germline, CDR1 SGHRS and CDR2 YFSETQ. J was trimmed by 3 bases and V by 3 bases; bases with no gene match: 2. This chain's CDR3 is CASSSLAGDYNEQFF. CDR3 coding DNA: TGCGCCAGCAGCTCACTAGCGGGGGACTACAATGAGCAGTTCTTC.

V is TRBV4-1 and J is TRBJ2-2, with TRBD2 matching over 14 bases. J was trimmed by 1 base and V by 2 bases; bases with no gene match: 3. CDR3 size: 18 residues. Looked up from germline, CDR1 is MGHRA and CDR2 is YSYEKL. The CDR3 DNA reads TGCGCCAGCAGCCAAAGGACTAGCGGGAGGAGGAACACCGGGGAGCTGTTTTTT. This gives the protein CASSQRTSGRRNTGELFF.

CDR3 DNA sequence: TGTGCCAGCAGTTACGTGGGAGCGGCCTACGAGCAGTACTTC. This translates into CASSYVGAAYEQYF. The rearrangement joins TRBV6-6 to TRBJ2-7; TRBD2 is a possible D gene (5 bases). This CDR3 is 14 amino acids long. Germline V gene lookup returns CDR1 MNHNY and CDR2 SVGAGI (reference sequence). Trimming left V 2 bases short and J 2 bases short, with 10 bases between.

The genes are TRBV19 and TRBJ2-1; tentatively, D is TRBD2 (5 bases). Germline V gene data show CDR1 as LNHDA and CDR2 as SQIVND (reference sequence). Deletions cut 3 bases from V and 0 bases from J, with 9 bases between. The CDR3 covers 15 residues. The CDR3 DNA reads TGTGCCAGTAGTATCCAGCGGACCTCCTACAATGAGCAGTTCTTC. Its protein is CASSIQRTSYNEQFF.

This chain uses TRBV28 with TRBJ1-3; 8 bases match TRBD1. The CDR3 runs to 15 residues. V gave up 11 bases and J gave up 5 bases; unmatched junction bases: 14. CDR1 MDHEN and CDR2 SYDVKM come from the germline V gene. CDR3 in DNA: TGTGCCGCGTTGCCGACAGGGGATCGAAGAAACACCATATATTTT. Residues: CAALPTGDRRNTIYF.

The rearrangement joins TRBV30 to TRBJ2-2, with 7 nucleotides matching TRBD1. V lost 3 bases to trimming and J lost 7 bases; unmatched junction nucleotides: 8. The CDR3 has 14 amino acids. CDR1 is GTSNPN, CDR2 SVGIG, per germline (reference sequence). The CDR3 loop is CAWSPDRVIGELFF. The DNA of the CDR3 is TGTGCCTGGAGCCCAGACAGGGTCATCGGGGAGCTGTTTTTT.

The chain has TRBV5-1 and TRBJ2-2, with no clear D. Trimming cost V 6 bases and J 6 bases, with 9 bases left between them. Germline CDR1 and CDR2: SGHRS and YFSETQ. There are 12 residues in the CDR3. This CDR3 is CASNLLPGELFF. CDR3 in DNA: TGCGCCAGCAACCTACTGCCCGGGGAGCTGTTTTTT.